This TCR beta chain was sequenced during a study of cytomegalovirus exposure and HLA in healthy donors. Study-wide background: There were about 86 million unique TCRs (from HLA-typed donors) in an early data release. General observations from the study: The authors listed approximately 150 TCR beta chains as cytomegalovirus-associated. For cytomegalovirus status, the classifier reportedly gave diagnoses with high specificity and sensitivity.

V was pared by 2 bases and J by 2 bases, with 13 bases between. Per the germline V gene, CDR1 is GTSNPN and CDR2 is SVGIG (reference sequence). The CDR3 is 14 residues long. Donors had nominal health at sampling but likely had unrecorded immune exposures. Vbeta (60) and Jbeta (13) primers were used in the PCR. The protocol was immunoSEQ multiplex PCR, while the TCRdb copy is restricted to in-frame clones and leaves out a portion. Of more than 95,000 clones listed, roughly 80% are singletons. This clone appeared a few times. Antigen specificity is unknown. The clonotype was recovered from a man aged 45-65 years in good health and CMV-seropositive. Sequenced material: PBMCs. V usage is TRBV30 and J usage is TRBJ2-7, with D maybe TRBD2 (6 bases). The CDR3 DNA sequence: TGTGCCTGGAGTTATCTAGCGAGAGCCTACGAGCAGTACTTC. The encoded protein is CAWSYLARAYEQYF.